This TCR beta chain was observed in a study of T cell clonality in common variable immunodeficiency. Study-wide points: Fewer TCRbeta clones were shared among CVID subjects than controls. Fewer deletions and N-nucleotide insertions were reportedly seen in common variable immunodeficiency TCR beta sequences.

Donors gave roughly 4.5 to 8.5 ml heparinized peripheral whole blood. The CDR3 is 15 residues long. V was pared by 0 bases and J by 2 bases, with 12 bases between. CDR1 is SGHRS and CDR2 is YFSETQ in the germline V gene. Concerning this clone itself: Its specificity is not known. The CDR3 end is not reached by the read, which stops 3 residues before it; the germline J gene fills it in.

Equal genomic DNA amounts from CVID and control samples were sequenced. Only in-frame clones appear in the TCRdb table, and some are missing; sequencing was by immunoSEQ multiplex PCR. There are about 28,000 clones in the sample, none observed a single time. The clonotype comes from a human donor with common variable immunodeficiency. This sequence joins TRBV5-1 and TRBJ2-7, with a weak D call TRBD1 (5 bases). The sample consisted of peripheral blood mononuclear cells. The DNA read from the CDR3 is TGCGCCAGCAGCTTGGCGGTTACAGGCGCCTACGAG. It yields the protein CASSLAVTGAYE. The full CDR3 reads CASSLAVTGAYEQYF.